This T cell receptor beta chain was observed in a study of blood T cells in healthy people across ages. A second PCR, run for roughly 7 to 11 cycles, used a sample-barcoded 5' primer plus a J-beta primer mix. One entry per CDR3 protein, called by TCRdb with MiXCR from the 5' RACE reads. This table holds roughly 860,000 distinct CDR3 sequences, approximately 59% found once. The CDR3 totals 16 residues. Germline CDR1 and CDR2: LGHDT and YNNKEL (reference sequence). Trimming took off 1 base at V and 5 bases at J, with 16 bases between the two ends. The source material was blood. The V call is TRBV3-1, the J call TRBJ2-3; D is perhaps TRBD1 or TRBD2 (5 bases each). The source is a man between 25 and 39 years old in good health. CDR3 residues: CASSQAGDGWGDTQYF. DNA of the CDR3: TGTGCCAGCAGCCAAGCCGGGGACGGTTGGGGAGATACGCAGTATTTT.